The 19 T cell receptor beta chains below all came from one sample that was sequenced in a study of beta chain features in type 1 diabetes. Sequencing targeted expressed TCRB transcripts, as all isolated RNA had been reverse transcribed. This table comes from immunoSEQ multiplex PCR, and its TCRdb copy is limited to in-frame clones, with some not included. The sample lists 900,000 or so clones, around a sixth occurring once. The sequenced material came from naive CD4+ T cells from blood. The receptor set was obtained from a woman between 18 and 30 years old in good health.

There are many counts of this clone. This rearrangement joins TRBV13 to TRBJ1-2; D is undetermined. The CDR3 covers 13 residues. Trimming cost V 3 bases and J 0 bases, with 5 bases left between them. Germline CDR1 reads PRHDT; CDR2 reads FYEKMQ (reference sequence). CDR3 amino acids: CASSFGANYGYTF. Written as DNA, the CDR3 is TGTGCCAGCAGCTTCGGGGCTAACTATGGCTACACCTTC.

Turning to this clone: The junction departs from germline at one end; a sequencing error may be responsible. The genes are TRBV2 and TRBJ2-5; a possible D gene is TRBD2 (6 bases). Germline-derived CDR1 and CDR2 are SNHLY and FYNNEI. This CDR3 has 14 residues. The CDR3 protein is CASSVGWRGVGVDF. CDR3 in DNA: TGTGCCAGCAGTGTTGGTTGGAGGGGCGTGGGTGTGGACTTC.

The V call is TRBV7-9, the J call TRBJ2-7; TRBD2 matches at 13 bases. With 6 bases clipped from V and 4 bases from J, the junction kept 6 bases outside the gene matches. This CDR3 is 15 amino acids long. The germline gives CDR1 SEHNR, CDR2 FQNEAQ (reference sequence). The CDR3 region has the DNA TGTGCCAGCAGTTCAACTAGCGGGAGGGGGTACGAGCAGTACTTC. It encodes CASSSTSGRGYEQYF.

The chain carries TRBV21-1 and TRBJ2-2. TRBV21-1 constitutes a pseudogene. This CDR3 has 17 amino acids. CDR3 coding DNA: TGTGCCAGCAGTTTGACAGGCACAAGGGGGGACACCGGGGAGCTGTTTTTT. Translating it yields CASSLTGTRGDTGELFF.

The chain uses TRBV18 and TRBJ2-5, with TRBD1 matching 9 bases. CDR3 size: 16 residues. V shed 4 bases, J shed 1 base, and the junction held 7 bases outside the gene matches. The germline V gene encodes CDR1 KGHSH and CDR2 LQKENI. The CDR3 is CASSRRMTGGQETQYF. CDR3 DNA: TGTGCCAGCTCACGGCGAATGACAGGGGGCCAAGAGACCCAGTACTTC.

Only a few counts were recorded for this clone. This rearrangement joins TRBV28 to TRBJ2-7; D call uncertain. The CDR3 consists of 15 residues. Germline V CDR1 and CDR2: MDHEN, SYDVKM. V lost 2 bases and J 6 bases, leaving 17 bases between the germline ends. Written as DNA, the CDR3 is TGTGCCAGCAGTTTACCAGGACCCCCGGTCCGCGAGCAGTACTTC. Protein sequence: CASSLPGPPVREQYF. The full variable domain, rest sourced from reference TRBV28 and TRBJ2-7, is DVKVTQSSRYLVKRTGEKVFLECVQDMDHENMFWYRQDPGLGLRLIYFSYDVKMKEKGDIPEGYSVSREKKERFSLILESASTNQTSMYLCASSLPGPPVREQYFGPGTRLTVT.

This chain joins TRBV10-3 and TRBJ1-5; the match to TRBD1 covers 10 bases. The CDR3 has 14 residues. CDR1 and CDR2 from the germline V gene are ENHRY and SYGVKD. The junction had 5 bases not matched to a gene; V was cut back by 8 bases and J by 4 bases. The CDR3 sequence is CAIAGTGENQPQHF. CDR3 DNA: TGTGCCATCGCCGGGACAGGGGAAAATCAGCCCCAGCATTTT.

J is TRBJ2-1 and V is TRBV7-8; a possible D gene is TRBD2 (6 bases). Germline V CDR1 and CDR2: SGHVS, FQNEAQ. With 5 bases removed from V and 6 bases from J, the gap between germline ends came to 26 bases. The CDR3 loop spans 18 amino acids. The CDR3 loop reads CASSDLVALAPPSNEQFF. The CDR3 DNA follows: TGTGCCAGCAGCGATCTGGTCGCACTAGCACCTCCTAGCAATGAGCAGTTCTTC.

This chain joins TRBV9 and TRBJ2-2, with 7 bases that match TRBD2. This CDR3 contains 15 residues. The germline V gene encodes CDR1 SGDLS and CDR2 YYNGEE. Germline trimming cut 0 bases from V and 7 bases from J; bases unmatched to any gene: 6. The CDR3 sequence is CASSVDGGSGGELFF. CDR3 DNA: TGTGCCAGCAGCGTAGATGGCGGGAGTGGCGGGGAGCTGTTTTTT.

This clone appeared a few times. The CDR3 bases are TGTGCCAGCAGCCGCCCACTACAAGAGACCCAGTACTTC. It codes for CASSRPLQETQYF. The chain has TRBV5-6 and TRBJ2-5, with D unresolved. CDR1 and CDR2 from the germline V gene are SGHDT and YYEEEE. This CDR3 has 13 residues. V lost 4 bases, J lost 2 bases, and 9 bases lay in between.

This chain's CDR3 is CASSLGQGVTEAFF. The DNA for the CDR3 is TGTGCCAGCAGCCTAGGACAGGGGGTCACTGAAGCTTTCTTT. V and J are TRBV27 and TRBJ1-1; 10 bases match TRBD1. Germline V CDR1 and CDR2: MNHEY, SMNVEV (reference sequence). The length of the CDR3 is 14 residues. V was pared by 6 bases and J by 4 bases, with 5 bases of the junction left unmatched.

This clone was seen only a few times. The CDR3 sequence: CASSFTGASYGYTF. In DNA form, the CDR3 reads TGTGCCAGCAGCTTCACAGGGGCATCCTATGGCTACACCTTC. The chain carries TRBV5-6 and TRBJ1-2; TRBD1 agrees at 7 bases. The CDR3 is 14 amino acids. From germline, CDR1 is SGHDT and CDR2 YYEEEE. V trimming: 2 bases; J trimming: 4 bases; junction bases outside the gene matches: 5.

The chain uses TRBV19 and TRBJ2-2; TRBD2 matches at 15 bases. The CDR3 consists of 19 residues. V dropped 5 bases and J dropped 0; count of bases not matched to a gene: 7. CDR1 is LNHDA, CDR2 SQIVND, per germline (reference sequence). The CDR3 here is CASSLGLAGGTANTGELFF. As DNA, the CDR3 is TGTGCCAGTAGTCTCGGACTAGCGGGAGGGACCGCGAACACCGGGGAGCTGTTTTTT.

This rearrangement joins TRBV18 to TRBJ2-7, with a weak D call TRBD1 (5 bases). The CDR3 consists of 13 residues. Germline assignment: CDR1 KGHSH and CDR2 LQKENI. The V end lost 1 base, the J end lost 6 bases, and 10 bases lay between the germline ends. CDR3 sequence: CASSPQGSVEQYF. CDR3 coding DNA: TGTGCCAGCTCACCACAGGGGTCGGTCGAGCAGTACTTC.

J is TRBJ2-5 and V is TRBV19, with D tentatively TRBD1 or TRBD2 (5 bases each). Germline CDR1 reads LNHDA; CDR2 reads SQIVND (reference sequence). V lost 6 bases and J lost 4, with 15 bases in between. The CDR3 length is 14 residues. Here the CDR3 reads CASSRVRDRETQYF. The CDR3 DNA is TGTGCCAGTAGCCGGGTCCGGGACCGAGAGACCCAGTACTTC.

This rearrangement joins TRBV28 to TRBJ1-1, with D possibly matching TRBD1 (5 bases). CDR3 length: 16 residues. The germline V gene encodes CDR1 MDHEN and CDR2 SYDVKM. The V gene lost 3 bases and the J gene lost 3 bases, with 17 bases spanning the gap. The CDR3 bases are TGTGCCAGCAGTTTCTTAGGGGATGGGCCGTACACTGAAGCTTTCTTT. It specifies CASSFLGDGPYTEAFF.

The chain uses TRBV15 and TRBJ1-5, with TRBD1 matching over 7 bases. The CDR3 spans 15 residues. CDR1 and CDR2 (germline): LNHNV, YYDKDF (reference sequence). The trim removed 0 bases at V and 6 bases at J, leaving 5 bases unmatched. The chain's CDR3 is CATSRDVAGGQPQHF. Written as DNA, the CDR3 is TGTGCCACCAGCAGAGATGTGGCAGGGGGTCAGCCCCAGCATTTT.

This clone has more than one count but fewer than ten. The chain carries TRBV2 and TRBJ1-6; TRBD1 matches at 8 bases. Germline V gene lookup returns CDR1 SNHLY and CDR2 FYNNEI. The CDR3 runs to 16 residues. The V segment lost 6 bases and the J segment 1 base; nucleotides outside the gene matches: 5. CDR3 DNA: TGTGCCAGCAGCAGGACAGGGCGGTCCTATAATTCACCCCTCCACTTT. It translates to CASSRTGRSYNSPLHF.

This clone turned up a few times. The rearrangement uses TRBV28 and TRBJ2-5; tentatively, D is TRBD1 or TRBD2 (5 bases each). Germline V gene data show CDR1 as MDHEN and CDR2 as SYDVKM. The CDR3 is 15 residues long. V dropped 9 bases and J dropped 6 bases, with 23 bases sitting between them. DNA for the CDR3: TGTGCCAGTAGATCCCCCGGGGCTCAAGTAAAGACCCAGTACTTC. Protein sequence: CASRSPGAQVKTQYF.